Below, 9 T cell receptor beta chains from the same sample are listed, as sequenced in a study of T cells in Graves' hyperthyroidism and ophthalmopathy. There were TCR beta CDR3 regions amplified from RNA transcripts. The HTBI primer set served for first-round RT-PCR of the TCR CDR3. A single record per CDR3 protein comes from TCRdb applying MiXCR to the multiplex PCR reads. The repertoire has around 380,000 distinct CDR3 sequences, roughly 12% of them found once; the top ten carry around 20%. Specimen: blood. These receptor sequences come from a man aged 25 to 45 with Graves' hyperthyroidism that later progressed to Graves' ophthalmopathy.

A few counts support this clonotype. As DNA, the CDR3 is TGTGCCAGTAGTATTCCCGGGGCAGATACGCAGTATTTT. This sequence encodes CASSIPGADTQYF. The genes are TRBV19 and TRBJ2-3; weak D call: TRBD2 (5 bases). The V end lost 3 bases, the J end lost 4 bases, and 8 bases lay between the germline ends. CDR1 and CDR2 from the germline V gene are LNHDA and SQIVND (reference sequence). This CDR3 is built from 13 residues.

This clonotype appeared many times. V gene TRBV12-3 or TRBV12-4 combines with J gene TRBJ1-5; D may be TRBD1 (6 bases). The ends were cut back, 5 bases at V and 0 bases at J, with 20 bases in the middle. This CDR3 comprises 18 residues. The CDR3 sequence is CASSPRGLGGYSNQPQHF. The CDR3 region has the DNA TGTGCCAGCAGTCCCCGAGGATTGGGGGGCTATAGCAATCAGCCCCAGCATTTT.

This clonotype was detected many times. The genes are TRBV20-1 and TRBJ2-4; D is undetermined. Between the trimmed V and J ends, which lost 6 bases and 8 bases, there was a span of 17 bases. The CDR3 has 13 residues. Germline V gene data show CDR1 as DFQATT and CDR2 as SNEGSKA (reference sequence). The DNA of the CDR3 is TGCAGTGCGGAGAGGTCAAACGAGTACATTCAGTACTTC. It translates to CSAERSNEYIQYF.

This clonotype was picked up many times. The CDR3 protein is CASSQEGYTQYF. The CDR3 DNA is TGTGCCAGCAGCCAAGAGGGGTATACGCAGTATTTT. The chain joins TRBV14 to TRBJ2-3, with D unclear. Trimming left V 0 bases short and J 7 bases short, with 5 bases between. This CDR3 is 12 amino acids long. Germline assignment: CDR1 SGHDN and CDR2 FVKESK.

The chain uses TRBV28 and TRBJ2-3; D might be TRBD1 or TRBD2, each matching 6 bases. The germline CDR1 and CDR2 sequences are MDHEN and SYDVKM. CDR3 length: 16 amino acids. The V end was cut by 7 bases, the J end by 2 bases, with 19 bases between. Written as DNA, the CDR3 is TGTGCCAGCAACCCTTTCTGGGGGGCAACCACAGATACGCAGTATTTT. The encoded protein is CASNPFWGATTDTQYF. The whole variable domain, remainder taken from reference TRBV28 and TRBJ2-3, is DVKVTQSSRYLVKRTGEKVFLECVQDMDHENMFWYRQDPGLGLRLIYFSYDVKMKEKGDIPEGYSVSREKKERFSLILESASTNQTSMYLCASNPFWGATTDTQYFGPGTRLTVL.

Ten or more counts support this clonotype. The V call is TRBV5-1, the J call TRBJ1-1; D not certain. Germline CDR1 reads SGHRS; CDR2 reads YFSETQ. V shed 0 bases and J shed 1 base, with 10 bases lying between them. The CDR3 is 15 residues long. CDR3 nucleotide sequence: TGCGCCAGCAGCTTGGCCGGCGGTAAGAACACTGAAGCTTTCTTT. It codes for CASSLAGGKNTEAFF.

This clonotype appeared many times. This sequence joins TRBV11-2 and TRBJ2-7; TRBD1 agrees at 10 bases. V lost 1 base, J lost 3 bases, and 3 bases stayed unmatched. The CDR3 loop spans 15 amino acids. The germline CDR1 and CDR2 sequences are SGHAT and FQNNGV. The CDR3: CASSLVGTGVYEQYF. CDR3 nucleotides: TGTGCCAGCAGCTTAGTCGGGACAGGGGTCTACGAGCAGTACTTC.

There are many counts of this clonotype. This chain uses TRBV5-1 with TRBJ2-3; the match to TRBD2 covers 9 bases. Germline loops: CDR1 SGHRS, CDR2 YFSETQ. The junction had 2 bases not matched to a gene; V was cut back by 2 bases and J by 1 base. This CDR3 is built from 15 residues. CDR3 loop: CASSFSGGRTDTQYF. CDR3 in DNA: TGCGCCAGCAGCTTTAGCGGGGGTCGCACAGATACGCAGTATTTT.

The count of this clonotype is one. A much larger clone lies one base from this, so it may be a read error. The chain is built from TRBV6-1 and TRBJ2-2, with 7 bases lining up with TRBD2. The CDR3 is 13 residues long. Germline V CDR1 and CDR2: MNHNS, SASEGT. V was clipped by 6 bases and J by 9 bases; unmatched bases: 7. The CDR3 sequence: CASSRGETRELFF. CDR3 sequence (DNA): TGTGCCAGCAGCCGGGGGGAGACCCGGGAGCTGTTTTTT.